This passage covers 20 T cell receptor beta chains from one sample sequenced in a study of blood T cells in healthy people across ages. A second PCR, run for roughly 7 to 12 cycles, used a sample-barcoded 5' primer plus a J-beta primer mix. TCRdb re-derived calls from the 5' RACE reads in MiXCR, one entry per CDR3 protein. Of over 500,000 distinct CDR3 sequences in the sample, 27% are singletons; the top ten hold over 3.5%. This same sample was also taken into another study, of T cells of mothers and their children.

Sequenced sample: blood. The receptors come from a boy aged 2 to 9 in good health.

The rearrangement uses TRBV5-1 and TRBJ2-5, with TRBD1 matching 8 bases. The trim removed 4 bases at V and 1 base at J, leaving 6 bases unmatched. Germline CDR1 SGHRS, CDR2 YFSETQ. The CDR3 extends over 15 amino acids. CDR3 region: CASSRDRGFQETQYF. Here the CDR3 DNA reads TGCGCCAGCAGCCGCGACAGGGGATTCCAAGAGACCCAGTACTTC.

CDR3 sequence reads: CASSQGVVLAGVDEQYF. In DNA form, the CDR3 reads TGCGCCAGCAGCCAAGGTGTCGTACTAGCGGGAGTGGACGAGCAGTACTTC. The chain links TRBV4-1 to TRBJ2-7; 11 bases match TRBD2. The CDR3 is 17 amino acids. CDR1 MGHRA and CDR2 YSYEKL come from the germline V gene. Trimming took 1 base from V and 5 from J; bases not matched to a gene: 10.

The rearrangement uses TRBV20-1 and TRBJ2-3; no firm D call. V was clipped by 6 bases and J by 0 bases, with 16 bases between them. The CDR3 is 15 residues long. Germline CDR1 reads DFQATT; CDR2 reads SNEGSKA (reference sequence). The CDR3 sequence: CSALRRATSTDTQYF. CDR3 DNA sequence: TGCAGTGCCCTTAGAAGAGCTACTAGCACAGATACGCAGTATTTT.

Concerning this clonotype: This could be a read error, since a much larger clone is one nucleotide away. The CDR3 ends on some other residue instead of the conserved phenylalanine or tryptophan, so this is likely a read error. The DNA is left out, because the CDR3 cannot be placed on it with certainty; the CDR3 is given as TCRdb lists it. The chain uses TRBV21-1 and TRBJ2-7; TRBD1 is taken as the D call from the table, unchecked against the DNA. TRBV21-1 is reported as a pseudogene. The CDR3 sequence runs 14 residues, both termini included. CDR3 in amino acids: CASSPTGRSYEQYL.

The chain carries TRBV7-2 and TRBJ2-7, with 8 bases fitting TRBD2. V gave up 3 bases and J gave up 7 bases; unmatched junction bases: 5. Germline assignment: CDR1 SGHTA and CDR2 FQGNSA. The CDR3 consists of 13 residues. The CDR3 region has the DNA TGTGCCAGCAGCTTCCCGGGACTAGGGGAGCAGTACTTC. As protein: CASSFPGLGEQYF.

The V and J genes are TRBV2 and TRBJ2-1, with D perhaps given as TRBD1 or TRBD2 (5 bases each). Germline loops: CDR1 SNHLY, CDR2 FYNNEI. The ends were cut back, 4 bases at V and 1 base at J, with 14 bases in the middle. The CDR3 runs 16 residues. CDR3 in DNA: TGTGCCAGCAGTGCCCCGGGGACCCCGTCCTACAATGAGCAGTTCTTC. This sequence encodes CASSAPGTPSYNEQFF.

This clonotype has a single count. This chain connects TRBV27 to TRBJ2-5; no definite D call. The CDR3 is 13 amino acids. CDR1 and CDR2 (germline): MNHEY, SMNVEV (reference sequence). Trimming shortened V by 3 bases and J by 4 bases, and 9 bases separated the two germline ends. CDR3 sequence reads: CASSFIGVETQYF. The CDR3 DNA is TGTGCCAGCAGTTTTATAGGTGTAGAGACCCAGTACTTC.

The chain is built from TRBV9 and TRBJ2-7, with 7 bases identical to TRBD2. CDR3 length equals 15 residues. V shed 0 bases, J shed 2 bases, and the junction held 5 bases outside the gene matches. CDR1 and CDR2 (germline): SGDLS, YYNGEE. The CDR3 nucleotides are TGTGCCAGCAGCGTAGGTGGGGGGGGAGCCTACGAGCAGTACTTC. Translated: CASSVGGGGAYEQYF.

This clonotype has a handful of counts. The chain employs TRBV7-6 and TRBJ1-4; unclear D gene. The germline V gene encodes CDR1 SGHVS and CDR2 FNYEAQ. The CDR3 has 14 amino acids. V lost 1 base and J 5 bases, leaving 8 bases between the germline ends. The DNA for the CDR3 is TGTGCCAGCAGCTTAGGGACTGACAATGAAAAACTGTTTTTT. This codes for CASSLGTDNEKLFF.

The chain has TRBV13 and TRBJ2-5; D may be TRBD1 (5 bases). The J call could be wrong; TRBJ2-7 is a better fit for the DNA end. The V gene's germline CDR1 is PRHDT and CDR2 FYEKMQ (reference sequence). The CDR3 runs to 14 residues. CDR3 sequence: CASSGPEGAYEQYF. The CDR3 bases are TGTGCCAGCAGCGGACCTGAAGGGGCCTACGAGCAGTACTTC.

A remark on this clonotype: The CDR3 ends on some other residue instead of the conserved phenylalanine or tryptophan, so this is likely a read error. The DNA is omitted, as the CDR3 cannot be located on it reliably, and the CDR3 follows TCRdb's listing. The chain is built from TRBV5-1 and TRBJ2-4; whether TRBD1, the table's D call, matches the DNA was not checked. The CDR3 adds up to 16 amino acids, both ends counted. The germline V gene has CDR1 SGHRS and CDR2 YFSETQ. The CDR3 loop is CASSLEPGAKRGIQHC.

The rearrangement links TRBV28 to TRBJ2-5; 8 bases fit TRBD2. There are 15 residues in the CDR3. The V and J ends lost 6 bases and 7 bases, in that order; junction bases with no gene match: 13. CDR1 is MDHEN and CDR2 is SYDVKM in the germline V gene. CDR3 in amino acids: CASRRNSGKAGTQYF. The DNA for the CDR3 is TGTGCCAGCAGGCGAAATAGCGGGAAGGCGGGGACCCAGTACTTC.

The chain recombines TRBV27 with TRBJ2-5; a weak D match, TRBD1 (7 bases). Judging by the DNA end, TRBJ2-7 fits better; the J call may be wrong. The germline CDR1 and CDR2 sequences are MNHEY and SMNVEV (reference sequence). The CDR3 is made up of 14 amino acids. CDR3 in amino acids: CASSLGGTDYEQYF. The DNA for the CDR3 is TGTGCCAGCAGTTTAGGGGGGACAGACTACGAGCAGTACTTC.

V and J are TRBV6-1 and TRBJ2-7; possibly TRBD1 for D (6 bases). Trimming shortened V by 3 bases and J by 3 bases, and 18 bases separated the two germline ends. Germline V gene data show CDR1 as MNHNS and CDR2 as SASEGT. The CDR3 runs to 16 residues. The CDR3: CASSDGPGDSSYEQYF. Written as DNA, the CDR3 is TGTGCCAGCAGTGACGGACCAGGGGATAGCAGCTACGAGCAGTACTTC.

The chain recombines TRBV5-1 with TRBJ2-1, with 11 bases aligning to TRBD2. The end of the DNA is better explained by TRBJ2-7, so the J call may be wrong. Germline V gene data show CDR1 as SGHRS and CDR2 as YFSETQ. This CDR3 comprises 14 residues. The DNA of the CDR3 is TGCGCCAGCAGCCTAGGGACTAGCGGAGAGGGGCAGTACTTC. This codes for CASSLGTSGEGQYF.

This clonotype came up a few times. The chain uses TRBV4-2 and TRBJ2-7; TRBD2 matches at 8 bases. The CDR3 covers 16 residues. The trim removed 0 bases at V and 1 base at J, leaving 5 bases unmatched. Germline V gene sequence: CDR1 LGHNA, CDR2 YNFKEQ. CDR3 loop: CASSQDRTSGSYEQYF. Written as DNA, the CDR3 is TGTGCCAGCAGCCAAGATAGAACTAGCGGATCCTACGAGCAGTACTTC.

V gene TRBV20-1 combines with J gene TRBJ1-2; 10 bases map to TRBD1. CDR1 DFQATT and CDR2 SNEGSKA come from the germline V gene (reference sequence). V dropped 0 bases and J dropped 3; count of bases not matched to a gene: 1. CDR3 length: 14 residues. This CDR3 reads CSARDGTGDYGYTF. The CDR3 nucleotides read TGCAGTGCTAGAGATGGGACAGGGGACTATGGCTACACCTTC.

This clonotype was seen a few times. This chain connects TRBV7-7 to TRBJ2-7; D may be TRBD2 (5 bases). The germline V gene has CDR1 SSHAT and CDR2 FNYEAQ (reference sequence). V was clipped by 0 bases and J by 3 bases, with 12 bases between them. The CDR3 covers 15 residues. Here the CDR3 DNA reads TGTGCCAGCAGCTTAGCAGTCGGGATAAACTACGAGCAGTACTTC. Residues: CASSLAVGINYEQYF.

CDR3: CASADSSRYEQYF. The CDR3 coding sequence is TGCGCCAGCGCCGACAGCAGTCGCTACGAGCAGTACTTC. The V and J genes are TRBV10-2 and TRBJ2-7, with a tentative D call TRBD1 (5 bases). CDR1 WSHSY and CDR2 SAAADI come from the germline V gene. V lost 8 bases and J lost 3, with 14 bases in between. There are 13 residues in the CDR3.

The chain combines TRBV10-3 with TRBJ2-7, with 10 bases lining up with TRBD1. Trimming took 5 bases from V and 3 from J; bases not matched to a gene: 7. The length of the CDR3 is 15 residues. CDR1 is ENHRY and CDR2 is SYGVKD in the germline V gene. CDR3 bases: TGTGCCATCAGTCCAGACAGGGGGCCCGTCTACGAGCAGTACTTC. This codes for CAISPDRGPVYEQYF.